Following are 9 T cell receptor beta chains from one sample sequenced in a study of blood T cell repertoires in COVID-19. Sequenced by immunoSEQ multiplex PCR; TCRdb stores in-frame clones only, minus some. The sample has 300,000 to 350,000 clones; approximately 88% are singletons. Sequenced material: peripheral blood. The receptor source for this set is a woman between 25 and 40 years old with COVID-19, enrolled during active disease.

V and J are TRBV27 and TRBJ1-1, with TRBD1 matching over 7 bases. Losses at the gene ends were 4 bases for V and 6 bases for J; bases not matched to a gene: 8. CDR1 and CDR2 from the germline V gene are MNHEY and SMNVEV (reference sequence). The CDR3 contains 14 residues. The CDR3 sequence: CASSWSGTAAEAFF. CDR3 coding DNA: TGTGCCAGCAGTTGGAGTGGGACAGCCGCTGAAGCTTTCTTT.

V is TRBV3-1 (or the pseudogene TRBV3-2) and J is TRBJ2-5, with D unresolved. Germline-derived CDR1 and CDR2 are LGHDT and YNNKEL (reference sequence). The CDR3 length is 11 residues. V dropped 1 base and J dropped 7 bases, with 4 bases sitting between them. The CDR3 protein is CASSQVATQYF. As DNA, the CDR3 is TGTGCCAGCAGCCAAGTGGCGACCCAGTACTTC.

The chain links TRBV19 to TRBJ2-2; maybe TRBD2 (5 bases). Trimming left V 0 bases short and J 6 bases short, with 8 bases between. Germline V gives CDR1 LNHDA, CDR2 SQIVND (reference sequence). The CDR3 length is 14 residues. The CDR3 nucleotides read TGTGCCAGTAGTATAGACCGGGGTGCCGGGGAGCTGTTTTTT. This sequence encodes CASSIDRGAGELFF.

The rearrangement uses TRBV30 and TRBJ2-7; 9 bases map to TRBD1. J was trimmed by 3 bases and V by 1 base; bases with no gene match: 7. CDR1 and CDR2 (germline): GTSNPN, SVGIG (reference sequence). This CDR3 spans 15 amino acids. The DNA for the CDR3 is TGTGCCTGGAGTGCACCGGGACAGGGTTACTACGAGCAGTACTTC. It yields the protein CAWSAPGQGYYEQYF.

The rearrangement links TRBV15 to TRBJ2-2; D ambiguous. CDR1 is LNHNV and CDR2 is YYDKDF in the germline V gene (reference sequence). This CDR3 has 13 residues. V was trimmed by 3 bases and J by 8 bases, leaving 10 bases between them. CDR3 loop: CATSSMRHGELFF. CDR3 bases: TGTGCCACCAGCAGTATGAGGCATGGGGAGCTGTTTTTT.

CDR3 DNA sequence: TGTGCCAGCAGCCAAGAAACTACAGGGGGGAATTCACCCCTCCACTTT. Translation gives CASSQETTGGNSPLHF. V usage is TRBV4-2 and J usage is TRBJ1-6, with TRBD1 identical over 8 bases. The ends lost 0 bases at V and 7 bases at J; junction bases unmatched: 5. The CDR3 contains 16 residues. Looked up from germline, CDR1 is LGHNA and CDR2 is YNFKEQ.

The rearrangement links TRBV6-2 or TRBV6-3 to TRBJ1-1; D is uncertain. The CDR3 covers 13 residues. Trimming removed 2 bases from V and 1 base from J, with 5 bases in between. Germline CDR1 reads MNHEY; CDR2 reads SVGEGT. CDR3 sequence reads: CASSYTENTEAFF. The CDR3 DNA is TGTGCCAGCAGTTACACTGAGAACACTGAAGCTTTCTTT.

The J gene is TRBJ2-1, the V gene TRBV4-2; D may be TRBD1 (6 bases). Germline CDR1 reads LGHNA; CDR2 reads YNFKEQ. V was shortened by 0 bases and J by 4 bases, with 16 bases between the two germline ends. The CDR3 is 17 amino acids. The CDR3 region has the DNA TGTGCCAGCAGCCAAGAAGTTGTGGGGGCCGATTACAATGAGCAGTTCTTC. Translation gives CASSQEVVGADYNEQFF.

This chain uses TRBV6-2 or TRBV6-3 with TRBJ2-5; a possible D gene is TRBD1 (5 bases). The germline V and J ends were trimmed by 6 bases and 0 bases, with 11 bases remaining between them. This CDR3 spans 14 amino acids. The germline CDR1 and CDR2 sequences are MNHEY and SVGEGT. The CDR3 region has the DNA TGTGCCAGCAGCCAGTACAGGTACCAAGAGACCCAGTACTTC. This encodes CASSQYRYQETQYF.